A selection of T cell receptor beta chains follows, all from one sample in a study of blood T cell repertoires in COVID-19. TCRdb's table, derived via immunoSEQ multiplex PCR, lists solely in-frame clones and lacks some. Of approximately 260,000 clones listed, less than 85% are singletons. The material sequenced was peripheral blood. The receptors were sampled from a woman of 80 years or more with active or convalescent COVID-19. CDR3s include the opening cysteine and the closing phenylalanine or tryptophan. A D gene is named only where the DNA matches it firmly. Some rows mark clone size as missing; the rest say once, few, many or name a class of expanded clone.

TRBJ2-3	NA	NA	TRBV5-6	TGTGCCAGCAGCTCGCCTAGGTGGACAGATACGCAGTATTTT	CASSSPRWTDTQYF
TRBJ1-6	NA	NA	TRBV5-1	TGCGCCAGCAGCTTGGGCTCGGGCCCAGGGCCAAGCTCCTATAATTCACCCCTCCACTTT	CASSLGSGPGPSSYNSPLHF
TRBJ1-4	NA	NA	TRBV19	TGTGCCAGTAGTCAACAGGGTCGGAATGAAAAACTGTTTTTT	CASSQQGRNEKLFF
TRBJ2-5	NA	NA	TRBV6-6	TGTGCCAGCAGTTACCCCGGCAGGGGAGAGACCCAGTACTTC	CASSYPGRGETQYF
TRBJ1-6	NA	NA	TRBV27	TGTGCCAGCAGTTTAAGACAGGAAAATTCACCCCTCCACTTT	CASSLRQENSPLHF
TRBJ1-1	TRBD1	NA	TRBV5-5	TGTGCCAGCAGCTGGGGTCCGGACAGGGGATCTGAAGCTTTCTTT	CASSWGPDRGSEAFF
TRBJ1-5	NA	NA	TRBV20-1	TGCAGTGCTAGTAAAGGGGAGGATTGGCAGCCCCAGCATTTT	CSASKGEDWQPQHF
TRBJ1-5	NA	NA	TRBV6-6	TGTGCCAGCACGGGGGGAAGCAATCAGCCCCAGCATTTT	CASTGGSNQPQHF
TRBJ2-7	NA	few	TRBV19	TGTGCCAGTAGTAGTGTAGACTACGAGCAGTACTTC	CASSSVDYEQYF
TRBJ2-3	TRBD1	NA	TRBV5-5	TGTGCCAGCAGCTTTGGACAGGGCACAGATACGCAGTATTTT	CASSFGQGTDTQYF
TRBJ2-3	NA	NA	TRBV25-1	TGTGCCAGCAGTAAACTCCAGGGAACAGATATGCAGTATTTT	CASSKLQGTDMQYF
TRBJ1-2	NA	once	TRBV6-5	TGTGCCAGCAGTCAGGGGAATACAGGCTATGGCTACACCTTC	CASSQGNTGYGYTF
TRBJ2-7	TRBD1	NA	TRBV19	TGTGCCAGTAGAACCGGGACAGGGATTGTCGGCGAGCAGTACTTC	CASRTGTGIVGEQYF
TRBJ1-2	NA	few	TRBV25-1	TGTGCCAGCAGTACGGGGGGAGCTGGCTACACCTTC	CASSTGGAGYTF
TRBJ2-7	TRBD1	NA	TRBV5-1	TGCGCCAGCAGCTTCCGGGACAGGGCCAACGAGCAGTACTTC	CASSFRDRANEQYF
TRBJ2-5	TRBD2	NA	TRBV10-3	TGTGCCATCGGAGGGACTAACCAAGAGACCCAGTACTTC	CAIGGTNQETQYF
TRBJ2-1	NA	NA	TRBV20-1	TGCAGTGCTAGTCCGCAGTCGGGAAGCTCCTACAATGAGCAGTTCTTC	CSASPQSGSSYNEQFF